This is a list of T cell receptor beta chains from one sample in a study of regulatory T cells in long-lasting Graves disease. TCRdb re-analysed the multiplex PCR reads in MiXCR, keeping a single row per CDR3 protein. The sample carries roughly 300,000 distinct CDR3 sequences, roughly 21% recorded once. This specimen was peripheral blood mononuclear cells (PBMCs), taken when the disease was refractory, from a patient treated with antithyroid drugs. The receptors here all came from a female donor with Graves disease. Each CDR3 is given with its conserved first and last residue. The order of the fields is V gene, clone size, D gene, J gene, CDR3 protein, CDR3 DNA. The D gene is left open where the match is weak. A clone size is listed for some rows: how often the clone was seen (once, few, many), or a class if it is expanded.

>TRBV19|.|TRBD1|TRBJ1-5
CATAGQGALDNQPQHF
TGTGCCACCGCCGGACAGGGGGCTCTAGACAATCAGCCCCAGCATTTT
>TRBV7-2|many|TRBD2|TRBJ2-7
CASSIAPGLAYEQYF
TGTGCCAGCAGCATAGCCCCGGGACTAGCCTACGAGCAGTACTTC
>TRBV7-6|.|.|TRBJ2-7
CASSLVLTASSYEQYF
TGTGCCAGCAGCTTAGTTTTAACAGCAAGCTCCTACGAGCAGTACTTC
>TRBV6-2/TRBV6-3|few|TRBD1|TRBJ1-5
CASSSPGTGMDQPQHF
TGTGCCAGCAGTTCCCCCGGGACAGGGATGGATCAGCCCCAGCATTTT
>TRBV6-2/TRBV6-3|few|.|TRBJ2-7
CASSESQGSAYEQYF
TGTGCCAGCAGTGAATCGCAAGGGTCAGCCTACGAGCAGTACTTC
>TRBV20-1|few|.|TRBJ2-1
CSAQKVARGSYNEQFF
TGCAGTGCCCAAAAAGTGGCTCGCGGCTCCTACAATGAGCAGTTCTTC
>TRBV6-1|many|TRBD1|TRBJ1-5
CASRGQGLLSNQPQHF
TGTGCCAGCAGAGGACAGGGGTTGTTGAGCAATCAGCCCCAGCATTTT
>TRBV7-8|.|.|TRBJ2-1
CASSPRGPYNEQFF
TGTGCCAGCAGCCCCAGGGGACCCTACAATGAGCAGTTCTTC
>TRBV5-1|.|TRBD1|TRBJ2-1
CASSLISGTDYNEQFF
TGCGCCAGCAGCTTGATCTCCGGGACAGACTACAATGAGCAGTTCTTC
>TRBV19|few|.|TRBJ1-5
CASTFERTGPQHF
TGTGCCAGCACCTTTGAACGGACGGGGCCCCAGCATTTT
>TRBV12-3/TRBV12-4|many|.|TRBJ1-5
CASSSGTVNQPQHF
TGTGCCAGCAGTTCCGGGACGGTCAATCAGCCCCAGCATTTT
>TRBV12-3/TRBV12-4|many|TRBD1|TRBJ1-1
CASSFGDRDVNTEAFF
TGTGCCAGCAGTTTCGGGGACAGGGATGTGAACACTGAAGCTTTCTTT
>TRBV6-1|.|.|TRBJ1-1
CASSQTGRGRVTEAFF
TGTGCCAGCAGTCAAACGGGACGGGGGAGGGTCACTGAAGCTTTCTTT
>TRBV28|.|TRBD1|TRBJ1-1
CASRNLGRDRTTEEAFF
TGTGCCAGCAGAAACTTAGGCCGGGACAGGACAACAGAAGAAGCTTTCTTT
>TRBV28|many|TRBD2|TRBJ2-7
CASSLPGNSWEGPYEQYF
TGTGCCAGCAGTTTGCCGGGAAACTCATGGGAGGGGCCATACGAGCAGTACTTC
>TRBV24-1|few|TRBD1|TRBJ2-5
CATSDWTGSGETQYF
TGTGCCACCAGTGATTGGACAGGGTCTGGAGAGACCCAGTACTTC
>TRBV30|.|.|TRBJ2-7
CAWSPRRDEQYF
TGTGCCTGGAGTCCCCGGAGAGACGAGCAGTACTTC
>TRBV6-1|few|.|TRBJ2-2
CASRPDLSGELFF
TGTGCCAGCAGACCCGACTTATCCGGGGAGCTGTTTTTT
>TRBV7-8|many|.|TRBJ2-7
CASSFFGPQYF
TGTGCCAGCAGCTTCTTTGGCCCTCAGTACTTC
>TRBV29-1|.|.|TRBJ2-7
CSVESRYNEQYF
TGCAGCGTTGAATCCCGGTACAATGAGCAGTACTTC
>TRBV29-1|many|.|TRBJ2-5
CSVDPSAQETQYF
TGCAGCGTGGACCCTAGCGCCCAAGAGACCCAGTACTTC
>TRBV2|many|.|TRBJ2-5
CASSETQGGWETQYF
TGTGCCAGCAGTGAAACACAGGGAGGTTGGGAGACCCAGTACTTC
>TRBV6-1|many|TRBD1|TRBJ1-2
CASSKTGVDGYTF
TGTGCCAGCAGTAAAACAGGGGTTGATGGCTACACCTTC
>TRBV18|.|TRBD1|TRBJ2-7
CASSPFGRDSSYEQYF
TGTGCCAGCTCACCCTTCGGCCGGGACAGCTCCTACGAGCAGTACTTC
>TRBV10-3|.|TRBD2|TRBJ2-7
CAISESSSGPYEQYF
TGTGCCATCAGTGAGTCGTCTAGCGGCCCCTACGAGCAGTACTTC
>TRBV28|many|TRBD1|TRBJ2-7
CAIKGAGGYEQYF
TGTGCCATCAAGGGGGCAGGGGGCTACGAGCAGTACTTC
>TRBV11-2|many|.|TRBJ1-1
CASSALFEAFF
TGTGCCAGCAGCGCCTTGTTTGAAGCTTTCTTT
>TRBV30|.|TRBD1|TRBJ1-5
CAWNEGDRGPSQPQHF
TGTGCCTGGAATGAAGGGGACAGGGGTCCGAGTCAGCCCCAGCATTTT
>TRBV30|.|.|TRBJ1-2
CAWSRGSDYGYTF
TGTGCCTGGAGTAGGGGATCGGACTATGGCTACACCTTC
>TRBV7-2|.|.|TRBJ2-1
CASSLSGGNEQFF
TGTGCCAGCAGCTTATCGGGCGGCAATGAGCAGTTCTTC
>TRBV5-1|.|TRBD1|TRBJ2-3
CASSFLGDRTTDTQYF
TGCGCCAGCAGCTTCTTGGGGGACAGAACCACAGATACGCAGTATTTT
>TRBV7-3|few|TRBD1|TRBJ2-2
CASSRRGRGTGELFF
TGTGCCAGCAGCCGCAGGGGGCGGGGAACCGGGGAGCTGTTTTTT
>TRBV28|.|.|TRBJ1-5
CASSLVGVGNQPQHF
TGTGCCAGCAGTTTAGTGGGGGTGGGCAATCAGCCCCAGCATTTT
>TRBV12-3/TRBV12-4|once|.|TRBJ2-7
CASTASWDFSYEQHF
TGTGCCAGCACCGCGAGTTGGGACTTCTCCTACGAGCAGCACTTC
>TRBV20-1|many|.|TRBJ1-2
CSAQRFYGYTF
TGCAGTGCTCAGAGGTTCTATGGCTACACCTTC
>TRBV30|many|TRBD2|TRBJ2-2
CACTQGLAGAYTGELFF
TGTGCCTGCACGCAGGGACTAGCGGGAGCGTACACCGGGGAGCTGTTTTTT
>TRBV3-1|.|TRBD2|TRBJ2-2
CASSPGLAMNTGELFF
TGTGCCAGCAGCCCGGGACTAGCGATGAACACCGGGGAGCTGTTTTTT
>TRBV28|many|.|TRBJ1-1
CASSNTGKRSAFF
TGTGCCAGCAGTAATACAGGCAAGAGGTCAGCTTTCTTT
>TRBV18|.|.|TRBJ2-2
CASSERLANTGELFF
TGTGCCAGCTCAGAAAGACTAGCGAACACCGGGGAGCTGTTTTTT
>TRBV7-9|few|.|TRBJ1-1
CASSFPGKGAFF
TGTGCCAGCAGCTTTCCAGGGAAAGGAGCTTTCTTT
>TRBV5-1|few|.|TRBJ1-1
CASSDRDTTMNTEAFF
TGCGCCAGCAGCGACCGGGACACAACCATGAACACTGAAGCTTTCTTT
>TRBV10-1|.|.|TRBJ2-7
CASSESVGSTYEQYF
TGCGCCAGCAGTGAGTCTGTGGGTTCGACCTACGAGCAGTACTTC
>TRBV10-3|.|TRBD2|TRBJ2-3
CAISSGLAGSTDTQYF
TGTGCCATCAGTTCCGGACTAGCGGGAAGTACAGATACGCAGTATTTT
>TRBV4-2|few|.|TRBJ1-4
CASSQLPVATNEKLFF
TGTGCCAGCAGCCAGCTACCAGTTGCAACTAATGAAAAACTGTTTTTT
>TRBV25-1|.|TRBD1|TRBJ2-2
CASSDADRGDTGELFF
TGTGCCAGCAGTGATGCAGACAGGGGTGACACCGGGGAGCTGTTTTTT
>TRBV7-2|few|.|TRBJ2-3
CASSTGFSTDTQYF
TGTGCCAGCTCAACAGGATTTAGCACAGATACGCAGTATTTT
>TRBV27|.|TRBD1|TRBJ1-1
CASSFRGQIAVF
TGTGCCAGCAGTTTCAGGGGGCAAATAGCTGTCTTT
>TRBV7-9|few|TRBD1|TRBJ2-7
CASSSDRALRYEQYF
TGTGCCAGCAGCTCCGACAGGGCCCTACGCTACGAGCAGTACTTC
>TRBV6-2/TRBV6-3|many|TRBD1|TRBJ1-2
CASRLSGTGSGYTF
TGTGCCAGCAGACTATCCGGGACAGGGAGTGGCTACACCTTC
>TRBV6-1|few|TRBD1|TRBJ1-1
CASSPTGSISTEAFF
TGTGCCAGCAGTCCGACAGGGAGTATTAGCACTGAAGCTTTCTTT
>TRBV24-1|many|TRBD1|TRBJ1-1
CATSDSDRSEAFF
TGTGCCACCAGTGATTCGGACAGGAGTGAAGCTTTCTTT
>TRBV30|many|.|TRBJ1-4
CAWSFVGGRNEKLFF
TGTGCCTGGAGTTTTGTGGGGGGGCGGAATGAAAAACTGTTTTTT
>TRBV18|many|.|TRBJ1-1
CASSPRGDTEAFF
TGTGCCAGCAGCCCAAGGGGGGACACTGAAGCTTTCTTT
>TRBV28|.|TRBD2|TRBJ2-3
CASSLSGSGRNTQYF
TGTGCCAGCAGTTTAAGCGGGAGTGGACGTAATACGCAGTATTTT
>TRBV19|.|TRBD1|TRBJ1-2
CASSILGQGAHGYTF
TGTGCCAGTAGTATCCTGGGACAGGGGGCGCATGGCTACACCTTC
>TRBV15|.|.|TRBJ2-1
CATSSEPPVEQFF
TGTGCCACCAGCTCCGAACCGCCGGTTGAGCAGTTCTTC
>TRBV2|many|.|TRBJ1-1
CASRGGLEAFF
TGTGCCAGCAGGGGGGGCCTTGAAGCTTTCTTT